This T cell receptor (beta chain) was captured in a study of shared clonotypes between healthy human individuals. The data were produced by immunoSEQ multiplex PCR, yet TCRdb's version contains in-frame clones alone and is incomplete. This sample has 550,000 to 850,000 clones; around 77% occur once, and the top ten carry around 1.8%. The V gene lost 4 bases and the J gene lost 6 bases, with 16 bases spanning the gap. Looked up from germline, CDR1 is SNHLY and CDR2 is FYNNEI. The CDR3 is 15 amino acids. Sequences were obtained from memory CD4+ T cells sorted from blood. Subset defined: CD45RA-negative fraction. This rearrangement joins TRBV2 to TRBJ1-5; no clear D. This clonotype was sampled from a woman aged 30 to 39 in good health. CDR3 protein: CASSGRATTFQPQHF. CDR3 coding DNA: TGTGCCAGCAGTGGGAGGGCAACAACCTTTCAGCCCCAGCATTTT.